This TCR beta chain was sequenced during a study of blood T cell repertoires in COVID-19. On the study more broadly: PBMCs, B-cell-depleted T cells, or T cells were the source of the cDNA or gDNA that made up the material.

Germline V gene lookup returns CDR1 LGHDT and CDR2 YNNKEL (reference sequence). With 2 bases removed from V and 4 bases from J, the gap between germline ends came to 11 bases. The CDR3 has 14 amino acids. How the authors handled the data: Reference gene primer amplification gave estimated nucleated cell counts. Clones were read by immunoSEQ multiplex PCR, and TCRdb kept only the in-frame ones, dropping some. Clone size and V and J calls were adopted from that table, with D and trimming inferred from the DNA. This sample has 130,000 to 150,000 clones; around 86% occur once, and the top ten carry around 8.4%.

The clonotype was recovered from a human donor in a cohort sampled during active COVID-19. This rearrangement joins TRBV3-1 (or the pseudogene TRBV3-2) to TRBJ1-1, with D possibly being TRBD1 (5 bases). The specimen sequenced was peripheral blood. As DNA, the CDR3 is TGTGCCAGCAGCCAATTCAGGGTCGTCACTGAAGCTTTCTTT. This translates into CASSQFRVVTEAFF.